Listed here are 11 T cell receptor beta chains from one sample, sequenced in a study of control samples from healthy donors and cancer patients. Libraries were prepared by immunoSEQ multiplex PCR; TCRdb keeps only in-frame clonotypes and omits some of them. The repertoire holds just over 90,000 clones, with approximately 86% as singletons. Sequencing was carried out using blood. These receptors originate from a woman aged 45 to 65 in good health.

This chain connects TRBV5-1 to TRBJ2-7; D is undetermined. Trimming took off 0 bases at V and 4 bases at J, with 5 bases between the two ends. The CDR3 length is 12 residues. Per germline, CDR1 SGHRS and CDR2 YFSETQ. The CDR3 nucleotides are TGCGCCAGCAGCTTGGTACAGTACGAGCAGTACTTC. Protein product: CASSLVQYEQYF.

This clone was found a few times. The chain joins TRBV11-3 to TRBJ2-7; D gene ambiguous. CDR3 length equals 16 residues. Trimming left V 0 bases short and J 1 base short, with 13 bases between. Germline CDR1 is SGHNT and CDR2 is YENEEA. The CDR3 region is CASSLDGVQNSYEQYF. The CDR3, as DNA: TGTGCCAGCAGCTTAGATGGGGTCCAAAATTCCTACGAGCAGTACTTC. Drawing the rest from reference TRBV11-3 and TRBJ2-7, the complete variable domain is EAGVVQSPRYKIIEKKQPVAFWCNPISGHNTLYWYLQNLGQGPELLIRYENEEAVDDSQLPKDRFSAERLKGVDSTLKIQPAELGDSAVYLCASSLDGVQNSYEQYFGPGTRLTVT.

This clone was seen only once. J is TRBJ2-2 and V is TRBV5-1; 12 nucleotides agree with TRBD2. V was clipped by 4 bases and J by 3 bases; unmatched bases: 4. The CDR3 runs to 16 residues. Looked up from germline, CDR1 is SGHRS and CDR2 is YFSETQ. The CDR3 bases are TGCGCCAGCAGCAGACTAGCGGGAGTTGACACCGGGGAGCTGTTTTTT. Translated: CASSRLAGVDTGELFF.

The CDR3 loop is CASSSGTSGGQETQYF. DNA of the CDR3: TGTGCCAGCAGCTCTGGGACTAGCGGGGGACAGGAGACCCAGTACTTC. J is TRBJ2-5 and V is TRBV7-9, with 14 bases matching TRBD2. The V gene end was trimmed by 4 bases and the J gene end by 5 bases; junction bases not matched to a gene: 6. Germline V gene lookup returns CDR1 SEHNR and CDR2 FQNEAQ (reference sequence). The CDR3 extends over 16 amino acids.

The chain recombines TRBV19 with TRBJ1-2, with D uncertain. Trimming pared 1 base from V and 7 bases from J, leaving 7 bases between. The CDR3 has 12 amino acids. Germline assignment: CDR1 LNHDA and CDR2 SQIVND (reference sequence). Written as DNA, the CDR3 is TGTGCCAGTAGTATAGGGGAGGGTGGCTACACCTTC. Translation gives CASSIGEGGYTF.

The V gene is TRBV15, the J gene TRBJ2-3; TRBD1 is a possible D gene (6 bases). The CDR3 is 13 amino acids. Trimming took off 0 bases at V and 5 bases at J, with 6 bases between the two ends. Looked up from germline, CDR1 is LNHNV and CDR2 is YYDKDF (reference sequence). CDR3 amino acids: CATSRDRGDTQYF. DNA of the CDR3: TGTGCCACCAGCAGAGACAGGGGAGATACGCAGTATTTT.

The CDR3 DNA reads TGTGCCAGCAGCCCCCAGGACGGTTACGAGCAGTACTTC. This sequence encodes CASSPQDGYEQYF. The V and J genes are TRBV7-6 and TRBJ2-7; D gene unclear. V lost 5 bases and J 4 bases, leaving 12 bases between the germline ends. Per the germline V gene, CDR1 is SGHVS and CDR2 is FNYEAQ. The CDR3 sequence is 13 residues long.

V gene TRBV28 combines with J gene TRBJ1-6, with 9 bases matching TRBD1. The CDR3 sequence is 15 residues long. The germline V gene has CDR1 MDHEN and CDR2 SYDVKM. After removal of 6 bases from V and 5 bases from J, the junction contained 5 bases not matched to a gene. The DNA of the CDR3 is TGTGCCAGCAGGGGACAGGGTCCCGATAATTCACCCCTCCACTTT. Its protein is CASRGQGPDNSPLHF.

In this sample, this clone turned up once. The chain employs TRBV7-2 and TRBJ2-5; 11 bases fit TRBD1. The CDR3 sequence is 15 residues long. The ends lost 5 bases at V and 0 bases at J; junction bases unmatched: 2. CDR1 and CDR2 (germline): SGHTA, FQGNSA. The CDR3 region has the DNA TGTGCCAGCAGCCGGGACAGGGGGTACCAAGAGACCCAGTACTTC. Amino acids: CASSRDRGYQETQYF.

The gene calls are TRBV12-3 or TRBV12-4 and TRBJ1-1, with D tentatively TRBD1 (6 bases). Trimming stripped 2 bases from V and 6 bases from J, with 10 bases between. This CDR3 is built from 13 residues. The CDR3 reads CASSLKDSAEAFF. DNA for the CDR3: TGTGCCAGCAGTTTAAAGGACAGCGCTGAAGCTTTCTTT.

J is TRBJ2-5 and V is TRBV6-5; D may be TRBD2 (5 bases). Germline V gives CDR1 MNHEY, CDR2 SVGAGI. The CDR3 runs 15 residues. V was trimmed by 0 bases and J by 3 bases, leaving 11 bases between them. The CDR3 here is CASSYSEAAKETQYF. Here the CDR3 DNA reads TGTGCCAGCAGTTACTCGGAGGCTGCAAAAGAGACCCAGTACTTC.